Presented here are 13 T cell receptor beta chains from one specimen sequenced in a study of PD-1 blockade in classical Hodgkin lymphoma. This table comes from immunoSEQ multiplex PCR, and its TCRdb copy is limited to in-frame clones, with some not included. The table has 20,000 to 30,000 clones, roughly three quarters seen once. Brentuximab vedotin exposure varied, and every patient relapsed after autologous stem cell transplantation. The material was peripheral blood mononuclear cells (PBMCs), obtained at baseline. These receptors originate from a human donor with classical Hodgkin lymphoma.

This clone was detected only a few times. The chain is built from TRBV11-2 and TRBJ1-3; D unresolved. The CDR3 totals 13 residues. With 5 bases removed from V and 11 bases from J, the gap between germline ends came to 16 bases. CDR1 is SGHAT and CDR2 is FQNNGV in the germline V gene. The CDR3 region is CASSIRIDSAIYF. The CDR3 DNA reads TGTGCCAGCAGCATAAGGATCGACTCCGCCATATATTTT.

The V and J genes are TRBV7-6 and TRBJ2-5; 10 bases align to TRBD2. There are 17 residues in the CDR3. V trimming: 1 base; J trimming: 5 bases; junction bases outside the gene matches: 10. Germline values: CDR1 SGHVS, CDR2 FNYEAQ. DNA of the CDR3: TGTGCCAGCAGCTTAGGGCTAGCGGGAGATCCCGGGGAGACCCAGTACTTC. Translating gives CASSLGLAGDPGETQYF.

The chain couples TRBV6-5 to TRBJ1-1; 8 bases fit TRBD1. Germline CDR1 reads MNHEY; CDR2 reads SVGAGI. The V and J ends lost 5 bases and 11 bases, in that order; junction bases with no gene match: 4. CDR3 length: 11 amino acids. The CDR3 coding sequence is TGTGCCAGCAGTGGACAGGGTCCGGCTTTCTTT. This codes for CASSGQGPAFF.

The gene calls are TRBV5-1 and TRBJ1-1; D uncertain. Germline V CDR1 and CDR2: SGHRS, YFSETQ. The V gene lost 5 bases and the J gene lost 8 bases, with 13 bases spanning the gap. The CDR3 extends over 12 amino acids. CDR3 sequence reads: CASSRPGAEAFF. The DNA for the CDR3 is TGCGCCAGCAGTCGGCCGGGAGCCGAAGCTTTCTTT.

The chain carries TRBV9 and TRBJ2-3; the match to TRBD2 covers 8 bases. The germline gives CDR1 SGDLS, CDR2 YYNGEE. V dropped 3 bases and J dropped 1; count of bases not matched to a gene: 4. This CDR3 has 15 residues. CDR3 bases: TGTGCCAGCAGCGCATTGGGACTAGGCACAGATACGCAGTATTTT. This encodes CASSALGLGTDTQYF. Combining the CDR3 with reference TRBV9 and TRBJ2-3 gives the whole variable domain DSGVTQTPKHLITATGQRVTLRCSPRSGDLSVYWYQQSLDQGLQFLIQYYNGEERAKGNILERFSAQQFPDLHSELNLSSLELGDSALYFCASSALGLGTDTQYFGPGTRLTVL.

The rearrangement uses TRBV4-1 and TRBJ2-5; 8 bases are a match to TRBD1. Losses at the gene ends were 3 bases for V and 5 bases for J; bases not matched to a gene: 2. The CDR3 extends over 13 amino acids. Germline lookup yields CDR1 MGHRA and CDR2 YSYEKL. CDR3 DNA sequence: TGCGCCAGCAGCCATGGACAGGGTGAGACCCAGTACTTC. Its translation is CASSHGQGETQYF.

V gene TRBV4-3 combines with J gene TRBJ2-7, with D perhaps matching TRBD2 (6 bases). Germline V gene lookup returns CDR1 LGHNA and CDR2 YSLEER. Trimming took 4 bases from V and 5 from J, leaving 12 bases between them. There are 13 residues in the CDR3. The CDR3 here is CASSLRGNNEQYF. For the CDR3, the DNA is TGCGCCAGCAGCCTGCGGGGAAACAACGAGCAGTACTTC.

The chain recombines TRBV6-5 with TRBJ2-5; tentatively, D is TRBD1 (6 bases). The DNA matches TRBJ2-7 better at its end, which makes the J call doubtful. The CDR3 spans 15 residues. Looked up from germline, CDR1 is MNHEY and CDR2 is SVGAGI. In DNA form, the CDR3 reads TGTGCCAGCAGTTCCTCCGGGACATTTCTCGACGAGCAGTACTTC. It encodes CASSSSGTFLDEQYF.

The CDR3 DNA is TGTGCCAGCAGTTCCCCCGGACAGGGCCAAGAGACCCAGTACTTC. It specifies CASSSPGQGQETQYF. The chain uses TRBV27 and TRBJ2-5, with 8 bases identical to TRBD1. CDR1 MNHEY and CDR2 SMNVEV come from the germline V gene (reference sequence). V lost 4 bases and J lost 1; bases outside the gene matches: 5. This CDR3 comprises 15 residues.

The V and J genes are TRBV19 and TRBJ2-1, with TRBD2 matching over 7 bases. Per the germline V gene, CDR1 is LNHDA and CDR2 is SQIVND (reference sequence). The V segment lost 5 bases and the J segment 2 bases; nucleotides outside the gene matches: 6. The CDR3 is 15 amino acids. CDR3 DNA sequence: TGTGCCAGTAGTCCCAGGGAGGGCGCCTACAATGAGCAGTTCTTC. Its protein is CASSPREGAYNEQFF.

This chain's CDR3 is CASSQGWGGYEQYF. The CDR3 bases are TGTGCCAGCAGCCAAGGTTGGGGTGGGTACGAGCAGTACTTC. This chain joins TRBV14 and TRBJ2-7, with D unresolved. The CDR3 sequence is 14 residues long. The germline V gene encodes CDR1 SGHDN and CDR2 FVKESK. Trimming pared 1 base from V and 4 bases from J, leaving 11 bases between.

The rearrangement uses TRBV6-6 and TRBJ2-7; D may be TRBD2 (6 bases). The germline V gene has CDR1 MNHNY and CDR2 SVGAGI (reference sequence). V was trimmed by 5 bases and J by 1 base, leaving 6 bases between them. The CDR3 is 12 amino acids. CDR3 sequence reads: CASSGGSYEQYF. CDR3 sequence (DNA): TGTGCCAGCAGTGGGGGGTCCTACGAGCAGTACTTC.

DNA for the CDR3: TGTGCCAGCAAGGGGTCGAACACCGGGGAGCTGTTTTTT. It translates to CASKGSNTGELFF. The chain joins TRBV6-1 to TRBJ2-2; possibly TRBD1 for D (5 bases). This CDR3 region has 13 residues. Germline V lookup: CDR1 MNHNS, CDR2 SASEGT. V was pared by 7 bases and J by 0 bases, with 6 bases between.